This entry lists 17 T cell receptor beta chains sequenced from one sample in a study of PD-1 blockade in classical Hodgkin lymphoma. With no exception, relapse followed autologous stem cell transplantation in all patients, and brentuximab vedotin exposure varied. Generated by immunoSEQ multiplex PCR, the TCRdb table keeps only in-frame clones and is missing some. The table includes about 59,000 clones, about 88% detected once. The source material was peripheral blood mononuclear cells (PBMCs), sampled at baseline. Source of these receptors: a human donor with classical Hodgkin lymphoma.

This clone was seen once. The V call is TRBV7-3, the J call TRBJ1-1; TRBD1 aligns across 8 bases. The J segment lost 6 bases and the V segment lost 5 bases, leaving 8 bases of the junction unmatched. Looked up from germline, CDR1 is SGHTA and CDR2 is FQGTGA. CDR3 length: 14 amino acids. DNA for the CDR3: TGTGCCAGCAGCCCAGGACAGGGAGTGTCTGAAGCTTTCTTT. Residues: CASSPGQGVSEAFF.

This sequence joins TRBV7-9 and TRBJ2-7, with D unresolved. The CDR3 has 14 amino acids. The germline V and J ends were trimmed by 1 base and 3 bases, with 10 bases remaining between them. CDR1 and CDR2 (germline): SEHNR, FQNEAQ (reference sequence). CDR3 nucleotides: TGTGCCAGCAGCTTAGTCCCGGCGGTCTACGAGCAGTACTTC. It translates to CASSLVPAVYEQYF.

This sequence joins TRBV6-1 and TRBJ1-5; D gene uncertain. Germline V gives CDR1 MNHNS, CDR2 SASEGT. V gave up 2 bases and J gave up 3 bases, with 11 bases separating them. This CDR3 is built from 15 residues. The CDR3 region has the DNA TGTGCCAGCAGTGAATTGCCCAGAAACAATCAGCCCCAGCATTTT. Protein product: CASSELPRNNQPQHF.

The genes are TRBV6-6 and TRBJ1-1, with 10 bases fitting TRBD1. V shed 4 bases and J 1 base; nucleotides not matched to a gene: 6. Germline CDR1 is MNHNY and CDR2 is SVGAGI (reference sequence). The CDR3 covers 16 residues. The CDR3 sequence: CASSFRDRGPNTEAFF. The CDR3 region has the DNA TGTGCCAGCAGTTTTCGGGACAGGGGCCCGAACACTGAAGCTTTCTTT.

Only one count was recorded for this clone. A junction end diverges from the germline sequence, so it may reflect a read error. This chain uses TRBV4-1 with TRBJ2-1; TRBD2 matches 10 bases. CDR3 size: 15 residues. Germline CDR1 is MGHRA and CDR2 is YSYEKL. The CDR3 nucleotides read TGCGCCAGCAGCCCCCGCCCTGCCCCCCTAGCGGGAGCTATCTTC. It yields the protein CASSPRPAPLAGAIF.

The chain combines TRBV4-1 with TRBJ2-2; TRBD2 aligns across 8 bases. V shed 1 base, J shed 5 bases, and the junction held 6 bases outside the gene matches. There are 16 residues in the CDR3. Germline CDR1 reads MGHRA; CDR2 reads YSYEKL. DNA of the CDR3: TGCGCCAGCAGCCAAGCGGGGGGGCCGGTGACCGGGGAGCTGTTTTTT. Translation gives CASSQAGGPVTGELFF.

This chain links TRBV28 with TRBJ1-2; no clear D gene. Trimming took off 1 base at V and 4 bases at J, with 16 bases between the two ends. Germline V gene data show CDR1 as MDHEN and CDR2 as SYDVKM. CDR3 length: 16 residues. The CDR3 region has the DNA TGTGCCAGCAGTTTATTATCTCGACTCTCGAGCTATGGCTACACCTTC. Encoded protein: CASSLLSRLSSYGYTF.

V and J are TRBV5-1 and TRBJ2-7; maybe TRBD1 (5 bases). This CDR3 contains 13 residues. Germline V gene sequence: CDR1 SGHRS, CDR2 YFSETQ. V lost 5 bases and J 1 base, leaving 10 bases between the germline ends. CDR3: CASRQTDSYEQYF. The DNA of the CDR3 is TGCGCCAGCAGACAGACAGATTCCTACGAGCAGTACTTC.

The rearrangement joins TRBV7-2 to TRBJ1-5; maybe TRBD1 (5 bases). V lost 2 bases and J 5 bases, leaving 16 bases between the germline ends. This CDR3 has 16 residues. CDR1 and CDR2 from the germline V gene are SGHTA and FQGNSA. Written as DNA, the CDR3 is TGTGCCAGCAGCTTACTGCGGGGGGGATCGGATCAGCCCCAGCATTTT. Its protein product is CASSLLRGGSDQPQHF. Together with reference TRBV7-2 and TRBJ1-5, the CDR3 gives the full variable domain: GAGVSQSPSNKVTEKGKDVELRCDPISGHTALYWYRQSLGQGLEFLIYFQGNSAPDKSGLPSDRFSAERTGGSVSTLTIQRTQQEDSAVYLCASSLLRGGSDQPQHFGDGTRLSIL.

The V gene is TRBV18, the J gene TRBJ2-1; TRBD1 agrees at 7 bases. The V and J ends lost 3 bases and 5 bases, in that order; junction bases with no gene match: 7. CDR3 size: 15 residues. CDR1 is KGHSH and CDR2 is LQKENI in the germline V gene. The CDR3 loop is CASSPIRDRNNEQFF. The CDR3 nucleotides read TGTGCCAGCTCACCCATTCGGGACAGAAACAATGAGCAGTTCTTC.

This clone showed up just once. V is TRBV28 and J is TRBJ2-3; possibly TRBD2 for D (7 bases). Trimming removed 5 bases at V and 0 bases at J, with 21 bases between. The CDR3 length is 18 residues. Germline V gives CDR1 MDHEN, CDR2 SYDVKM. CDR3 in amino acids: CASSPGGLGTISTDTQYF. The CDR3 coding sequence is TGTGCCAGCAGTCCCGGGGGGCTAGGGACCATTAGCACAGATACGCAGTATTTT.

This chain uses TRBV11-2 with TRBJ1-6, with D tentatively TRBD1 (5 bases). Trimming pared 5 bases from V and 7 bases from J, leaving 15 bases between. Germline values: CDR1 SGHAT, CDR2 FQNNGV. The CDR3 runs 15 residues. CDR3 in amino acids: CASSPRGGANSPLHF. CDR3 nucleotides: TGTGCCAGCAGCCCCCGGGGCGGGGCCAATTCACCCCTCCACTTT.

The chain couples TRBV9 to TRBJ2-5; 9 bases align to TRBD2. Germline V lookup: CDR1 SGDLS, CDR2 YYNGEE. The length of the CDR3 is 17 residues. With 0 bases clipped from V and 4 bases from J, the junction kept 10 bases outside the gene matches. The chain's CDR3 is CASSVAMREGHGETQYF. In DNA, the CDR3 is TGTGCCAGCAGCGTAGCTATGCGGGAGGGCCATGGAGAGACCCAGTACTTC.

This chain connects TRBV11-1 to TRBJ2-3, with 9 bases identical to TRBD2. This CDR3 spans 15 amino acids. V was clipped by 5 bases and J by 1 base; unmatched bases: 4. Germline V gene data show CDR1 as SGHAT and CDR2 as FQDESV (reference sequence). The CDR3 DNA follows: TGTGCCAGCAGCCCATTAGCGGGAGGCACAGATACGCAGTATTTT. As protein: CASSPLAGGTDTQYF.

The chain uses TRBV11-1 and TRBJ2-1; D uncertain. The CDR3 has 13 amino acids. The V gene lost 4 bases and the J gene lost 6 bases, with 10 bases spanning the gap. CDR1 SGHAT and CDR2 FQDESV come from the germline V gene (reference sequence). CDR3 amino acids: CASSYGRTNEQFF. DNA for the CDR3: TGTGCCAGCAGCTACGGGCGGACCAATGAGCAGTTCTTC.

CDR3 region: CASSVEGVRTGPNTGELFF. Here the CDR3 DNA reads TGTGCCAGCAGCGTAGAGGGGGTACGGACAGGCCCGAACACCGGGGAGCTGTTTTTT. The gene calls are TRBV9 and TRBJ2-2; 7 bases match TRBD1. The V gene end was trimmed by 0 bases and the J gene end by 0 bases; junction bases not matched to a gene: 11. CDR3 size: 19 residues. Per germline, CDR1 SGDLS and CDR2 YYNGEE.

The genes are TRBV5-1 and TRBJ2-3; D gene unclear. CDR3 length: 14 amino acids. Germline V gene sequence: CDR1 SGHRS, CDR2 YFSETQ. The germline V and J ends were trimmed by 0 bases and 5 bases, with 10 bases remaining between them. CDR3 residues: CASSLGSAGDTQYF. The CDR3 DNA reads as TGCGCCAGCAGCTTGGGGAGTGCCGGAGATACGCAGTATTTT.